The source of this T cell receptor beta chain is a study of beta chain features in type 1 diabetes. Overall study findings and caveats: A moderate, significant TCRB CDR3 shortening appeared in type 1 diabetes across four CD4+ subsets. There was a possibility that cDNA sequencing over-represented cells with high TCR expression.

A single heparinised blood sample, averaging approximately 110 mL, was obtained per donor. Each population that was sorted was more than 95% pure. About this clone itself: Its target is unknown.

Every isolated RNA sample was fully reverse transcribed, so sequencing captured expressed TCRB transcripts. TCRdb keeps only in-frame clones here, not all; method: immunoSEQ multiplex PCR. The table lists more than 550,000 clones, roughly 13% of them singletons. The length of the CDR3 is 12 residues. In germline, CDR1 is GTSNPN, CDR2 SVGIG (reference sequence). The sequence was collected from a young man with type 1 diabetes. The rearrangement joins TRBV30 to TRBJ1-1; weak D call: TRBD1 (5 bases). The source material was naive CD4+ T cells from blood. CDR3 nucleotides: TGTGCTTCCGGGACTGAGAACACTGAAGCTTTCTTT. Its protein is CASGTENTEAFF.